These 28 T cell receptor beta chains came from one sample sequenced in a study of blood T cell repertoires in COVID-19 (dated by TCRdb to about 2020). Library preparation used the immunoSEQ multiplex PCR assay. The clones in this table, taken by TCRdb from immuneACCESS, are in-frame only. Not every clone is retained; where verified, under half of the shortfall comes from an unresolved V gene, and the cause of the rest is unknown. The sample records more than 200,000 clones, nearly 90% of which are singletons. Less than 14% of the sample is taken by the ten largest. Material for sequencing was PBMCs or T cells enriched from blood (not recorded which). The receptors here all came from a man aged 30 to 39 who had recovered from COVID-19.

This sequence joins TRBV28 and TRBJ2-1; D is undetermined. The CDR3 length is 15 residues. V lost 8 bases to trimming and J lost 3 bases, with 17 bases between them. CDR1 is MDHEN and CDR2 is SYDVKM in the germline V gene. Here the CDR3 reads CASGDQTALYNEQFF. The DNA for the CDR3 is TGTGCCAGCGGAGATCAGACTGCACTCTACAATGAGCAGTTCTTC.

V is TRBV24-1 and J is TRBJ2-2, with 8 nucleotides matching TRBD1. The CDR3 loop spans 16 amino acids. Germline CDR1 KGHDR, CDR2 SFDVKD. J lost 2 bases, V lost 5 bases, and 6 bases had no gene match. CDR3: CATSAWGTGNTGELFF. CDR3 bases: TGTGCCACCAGTGCCTGGGGGACAGGAAACACCGGGGAGCTGTTTTTT.

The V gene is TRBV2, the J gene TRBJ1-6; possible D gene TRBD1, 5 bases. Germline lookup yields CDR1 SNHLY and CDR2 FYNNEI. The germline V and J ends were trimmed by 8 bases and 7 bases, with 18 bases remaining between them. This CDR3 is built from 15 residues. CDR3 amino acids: CASLRGPGANSPLHF. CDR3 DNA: TGTGCCAGCCTGCGGGGACCCGGAGCCAATTCACCCCTCCACTTT.

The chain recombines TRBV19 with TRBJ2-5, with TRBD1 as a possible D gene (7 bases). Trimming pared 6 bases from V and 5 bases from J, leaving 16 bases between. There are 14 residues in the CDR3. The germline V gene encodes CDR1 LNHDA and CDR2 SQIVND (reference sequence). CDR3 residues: CASSTLQGRETQYF. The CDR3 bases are TGTGCCAGTAGCACGTTACAGGGGAGGGAGACCCAGTACTTC.

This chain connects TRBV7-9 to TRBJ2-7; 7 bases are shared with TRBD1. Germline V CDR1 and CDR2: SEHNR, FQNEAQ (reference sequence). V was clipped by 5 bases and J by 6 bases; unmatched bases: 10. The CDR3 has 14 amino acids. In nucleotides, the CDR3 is TGTGCCAGCAGCCCCCCGGGACAGTCGTTCGAGCAGTACTTC. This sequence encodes CASSPPGQSFEQYF.

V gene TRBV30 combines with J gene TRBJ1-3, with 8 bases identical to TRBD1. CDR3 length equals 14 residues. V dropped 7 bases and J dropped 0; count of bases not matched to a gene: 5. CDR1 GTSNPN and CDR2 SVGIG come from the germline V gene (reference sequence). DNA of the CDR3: TGTGCCTTAGGACAGGGAGCCTCTGGAAACACCATATATTTT. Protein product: CALGQGASGNTIYF.

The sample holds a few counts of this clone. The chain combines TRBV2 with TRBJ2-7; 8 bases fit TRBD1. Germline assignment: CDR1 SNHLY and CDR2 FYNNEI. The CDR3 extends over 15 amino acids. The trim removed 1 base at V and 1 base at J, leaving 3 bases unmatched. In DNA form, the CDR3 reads TGTGCCAGCAGTGAAGGGGGGACAGGATCCTACGAGCAGTACTTC. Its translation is CASSEGGTGSYEQYF.

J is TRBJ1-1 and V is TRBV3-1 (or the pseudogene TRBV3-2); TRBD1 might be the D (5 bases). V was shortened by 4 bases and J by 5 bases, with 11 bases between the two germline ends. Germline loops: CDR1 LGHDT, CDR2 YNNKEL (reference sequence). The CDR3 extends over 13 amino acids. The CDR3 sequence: CASSRQGKTEAFF. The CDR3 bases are TGTGCCAGCAGCCGCCAGGGTAAGACTGAAGCTTTCTTT.

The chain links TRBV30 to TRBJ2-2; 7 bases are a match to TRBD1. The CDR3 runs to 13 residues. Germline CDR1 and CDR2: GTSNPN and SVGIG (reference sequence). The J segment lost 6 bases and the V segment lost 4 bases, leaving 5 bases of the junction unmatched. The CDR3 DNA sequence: TGTGCCTGGAACCGACAGGGATCCGGGGAGCTGTTTTTT. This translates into CAWNRQGSGELFF. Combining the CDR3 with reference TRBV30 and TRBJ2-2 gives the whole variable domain SQTIHQWPATLVQPVGSPLSLECTVEGTSNPNLYWYRQAAGRGLQLLFYSVGIGQISSEVPQNLSASRPQDRQFILSSKKLLLSDSGFYLCAWNRQGSGELFFGEGSRLTVL.

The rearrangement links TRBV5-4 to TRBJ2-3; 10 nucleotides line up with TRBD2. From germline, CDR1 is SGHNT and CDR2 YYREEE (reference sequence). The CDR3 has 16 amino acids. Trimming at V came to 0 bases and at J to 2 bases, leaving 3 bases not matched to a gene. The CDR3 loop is CASSLGSGRNTDTQYF. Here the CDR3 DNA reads TGTGCCAGCAGCTTGGGTAGCGGGAGGAACACAGATACGCAGTATTTT.

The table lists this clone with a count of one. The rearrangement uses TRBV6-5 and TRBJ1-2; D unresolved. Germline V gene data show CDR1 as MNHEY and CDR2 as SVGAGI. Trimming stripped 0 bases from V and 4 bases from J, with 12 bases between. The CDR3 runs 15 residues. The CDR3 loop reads CASSYSSVSPYGYTF. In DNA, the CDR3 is TGTGCCAGCAGTTACTCCTCAGTCTCCCCCTATGGCTACACCTTC.

CDR3 in DNA: TGTGCCAGCAGCGCCCGACAGGGTGGTGAGCAGTTCTTC. Encoded protein: CASSARQGGEQFF. The rearrangement links TRBV7-2 to TRBJ2-1; 7 bases match TRBD1. Germline V gives CDR1 SGHTA, CDR2 FQGNSA. The CDR3 contains 13 residues. V lost 5 bases and J lost 9; bases outside the gene matches: 7.

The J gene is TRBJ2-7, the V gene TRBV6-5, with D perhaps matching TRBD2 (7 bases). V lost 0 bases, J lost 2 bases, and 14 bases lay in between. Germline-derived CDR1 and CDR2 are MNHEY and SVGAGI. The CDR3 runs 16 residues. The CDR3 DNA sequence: TGTGCCAGCAGTTACTCGGGGGCTAGCGGAACCTACGAGCAGTACTTC. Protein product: CASSYSGASGTYEQYF.

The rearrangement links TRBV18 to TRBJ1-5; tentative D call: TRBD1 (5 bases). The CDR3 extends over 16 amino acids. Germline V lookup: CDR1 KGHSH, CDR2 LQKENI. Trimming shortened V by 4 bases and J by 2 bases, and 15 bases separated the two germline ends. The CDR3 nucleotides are TGTGCCAGCTCACTTCAGGGCTTTGGGGGCAATCAGCCCCAGCATTTT. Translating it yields CASSLQGFGGNQPQHF.

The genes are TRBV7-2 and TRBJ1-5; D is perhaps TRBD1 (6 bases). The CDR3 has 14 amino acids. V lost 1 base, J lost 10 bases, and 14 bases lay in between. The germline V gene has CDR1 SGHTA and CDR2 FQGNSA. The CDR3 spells CASSLDREWKPQHF. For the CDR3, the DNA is TGTGCCAGCAGCTTAGACAGGGAATGGAAACCCCAGCATTTT.

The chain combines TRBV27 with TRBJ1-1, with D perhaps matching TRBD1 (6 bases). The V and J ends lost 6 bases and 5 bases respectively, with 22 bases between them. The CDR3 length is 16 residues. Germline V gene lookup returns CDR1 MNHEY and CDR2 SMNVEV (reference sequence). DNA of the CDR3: TGTGCCAGCAGCTTAGCACCTCTTGGGACAACGACTGAAGCTTTCTTT. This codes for CASSLAPLGTTTEAFF.

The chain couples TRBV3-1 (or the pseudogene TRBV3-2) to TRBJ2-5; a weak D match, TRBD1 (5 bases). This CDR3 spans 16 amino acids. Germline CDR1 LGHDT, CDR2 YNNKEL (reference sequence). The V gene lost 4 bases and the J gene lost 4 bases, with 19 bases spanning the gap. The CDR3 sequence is CASSLNQGFPRETQYF. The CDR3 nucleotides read TGTGCCAGCAGCCTTAATCAGGGTTTTCCGAGAGAGACCCAGTACTTC.

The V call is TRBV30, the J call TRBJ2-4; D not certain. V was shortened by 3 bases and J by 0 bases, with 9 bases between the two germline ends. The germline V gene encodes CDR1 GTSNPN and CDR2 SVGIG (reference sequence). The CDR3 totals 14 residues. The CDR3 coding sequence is TGTGCCTGGAGCCTCCGGGTAGCCAAAAACATTCAGTACTTC. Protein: CAWSLRVAKNIQYF.

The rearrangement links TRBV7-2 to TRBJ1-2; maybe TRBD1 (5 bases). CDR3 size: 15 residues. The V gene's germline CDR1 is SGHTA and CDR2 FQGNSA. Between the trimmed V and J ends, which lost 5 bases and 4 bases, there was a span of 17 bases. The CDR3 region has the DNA TGTGCCAGCAGCCTACCCGGGCCGGGGGTCTATGGCTACACCTTC. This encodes CASSLPGPGVYGYTF.

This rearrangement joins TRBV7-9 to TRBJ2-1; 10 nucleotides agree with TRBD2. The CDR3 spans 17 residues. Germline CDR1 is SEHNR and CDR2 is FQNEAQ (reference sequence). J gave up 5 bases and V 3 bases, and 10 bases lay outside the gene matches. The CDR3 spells CASSLGWRTSGNNEQFF. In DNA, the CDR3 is TGTGCCAGCAGCTTGGGTTGGCGGACTAGCGGAAACAATGAGCAGTTCTTC.

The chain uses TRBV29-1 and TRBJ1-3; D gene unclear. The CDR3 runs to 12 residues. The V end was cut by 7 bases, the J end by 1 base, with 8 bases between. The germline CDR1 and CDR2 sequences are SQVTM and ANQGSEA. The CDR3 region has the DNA TGCAGCGCACGGGGATCTGGAAACACCATATATTTT. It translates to CSARGSGNTIYF.

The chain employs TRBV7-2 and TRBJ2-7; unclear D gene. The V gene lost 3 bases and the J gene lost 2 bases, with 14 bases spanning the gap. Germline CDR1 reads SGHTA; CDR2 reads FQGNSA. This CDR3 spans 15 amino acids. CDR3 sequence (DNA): TGTGCCAGCAGCTTGACATTATGGGCTGCCTACGAGCAGTACTTC. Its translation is CASSLTLWAAYEQYF.

The CDR3 protein is CASTGMVWTGRSPLHF. The DNA of the CDR3 is TGCGCCAGCACCGGGATGGTATGGACGGGTAGGTCACCCCTCCACTTT. The chain carries TRBV5-1 and TRBJ1-6; D not resolved. Trimming cost V 6 bases and J 10 bases, with 23 bases left between them. This CDR3 has 16 amino acids. The germline V gene has CDR1 SGHRS and CDR2 YFSETQ.

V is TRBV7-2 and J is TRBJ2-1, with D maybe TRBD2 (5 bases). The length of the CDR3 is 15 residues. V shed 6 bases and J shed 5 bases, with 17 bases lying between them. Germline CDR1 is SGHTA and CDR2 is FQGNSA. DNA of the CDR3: TGTGCCAGCAGACCTAACTGGGAGTATAACAATGAGCAGTTCTTC. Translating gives CASRPNWEYNNEQFF.

The CDR3 is CASSRNRVSGETQYF. The CDR3 bases are TGTGCCAGCAGCCGAAACAGGGTTTCAGGGGAGACCCAGTACTTC. The gene calls are TRBV7-9 and TRBJ2-5; the D gene is possibly TRBD1 (6 bases). Germline V gene lookup returns CDR1 SEHNR and CDR2 FQNEAQ (reference sequence). V was pared by 5 bases and J by 5 bases, with 18 bases between. The CDR3 loop spans 15 amino acids.

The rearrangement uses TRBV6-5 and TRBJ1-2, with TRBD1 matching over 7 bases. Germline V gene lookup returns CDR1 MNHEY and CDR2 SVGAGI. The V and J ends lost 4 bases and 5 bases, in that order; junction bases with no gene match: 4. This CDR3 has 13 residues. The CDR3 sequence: CASSSPQGYGYTF. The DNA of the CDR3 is TGTGCCAGCAGTTCACCACAGGGGTATGGCTACACCTTC.

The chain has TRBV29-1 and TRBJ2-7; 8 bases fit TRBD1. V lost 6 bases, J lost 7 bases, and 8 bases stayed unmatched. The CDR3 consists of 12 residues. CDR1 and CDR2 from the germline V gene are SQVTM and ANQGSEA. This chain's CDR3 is CSVRGQGREQYF. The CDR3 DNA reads TGCAGCGTCCGCGGACAGGGACGGGAGCAGTACTTC.

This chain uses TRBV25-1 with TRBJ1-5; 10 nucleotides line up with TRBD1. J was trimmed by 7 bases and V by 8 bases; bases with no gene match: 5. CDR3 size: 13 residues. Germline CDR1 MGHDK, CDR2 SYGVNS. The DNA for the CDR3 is TGTGCCAGCGCGACAGGGGGCGGGCAGCCCCAGCATTTT. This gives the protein CASATGGGQPQHF.